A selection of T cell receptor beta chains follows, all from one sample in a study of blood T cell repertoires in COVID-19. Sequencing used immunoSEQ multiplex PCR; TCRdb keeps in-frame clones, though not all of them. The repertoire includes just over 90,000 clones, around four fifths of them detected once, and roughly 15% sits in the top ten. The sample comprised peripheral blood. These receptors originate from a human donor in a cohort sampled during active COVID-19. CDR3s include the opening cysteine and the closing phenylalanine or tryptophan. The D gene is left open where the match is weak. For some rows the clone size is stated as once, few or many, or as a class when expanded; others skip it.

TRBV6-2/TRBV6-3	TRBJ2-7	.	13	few	TGTGCCAGCAGTCAGGAGCGGCAGTACGAGCAGTACTTC	CASSQERQYEQYF
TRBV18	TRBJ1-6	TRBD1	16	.	TGTGCCAGCTCACCTCAGGAGACAGGGGTAAATTCACCCCTCCACTTT	CASSPQETGVNSPLHF
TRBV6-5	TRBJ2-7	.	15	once	TGTGCCAGCAGCCCGGACTCCATTCACCACTACGAGCAGTACTTC	CASSPDSIHHYEQYF
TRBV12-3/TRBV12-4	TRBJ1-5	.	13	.	TGTGCCAGCAGTTATGAGCCTCATCGGCCCCAGCATTTT	CASSYEPHRPQHF
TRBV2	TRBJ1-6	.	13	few	TGTGCCAGCAGTGTTAAGGGGGAGTCACCCCTCCACTTT	CASSVKGESPLHF
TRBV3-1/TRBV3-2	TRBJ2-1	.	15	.	TGTGCCAGCAGCCAACCAGGGGCCCGGTACAATGAGCAGTTCTTC	CASSQPGARYNEQFF
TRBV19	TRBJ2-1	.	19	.	TGTGCCAGTAGTTACGGACAGCTCTCCGGACGGTCGGGCCGTAATGAGCAGTTCTTC	CASSYGQLSGRSGRNEQFF
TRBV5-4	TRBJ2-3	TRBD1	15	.	TGTGCCAGCAGCCGCGACAGGGGGCAAAGAGATACGCAGTATTTT	CASSRDRGQRDTQYF
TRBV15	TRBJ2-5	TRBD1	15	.	TGTGCCACCAGCAGAGATCGGGACAGCCAAGAGACCCAGTACTTC	CATSRDRDSQETQYF
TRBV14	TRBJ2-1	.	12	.	TGTGCCAGCAGCCCTCAGGGTAATGAGCAGTTCTTC	CASSPQGNEQFF
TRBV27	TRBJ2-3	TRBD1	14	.	TGTGCCAGCAGGCCTCTAGGGGGCCTAGATACGCAGTATTTT	CASRPLGGLDTQYF
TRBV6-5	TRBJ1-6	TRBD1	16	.	TGTGCCAGCAGTTACGGGACAGGGATTAGAAATTCACCCCTCCACTTT	CASSYGTGIRNSPLHF
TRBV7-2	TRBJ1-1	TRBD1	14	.	TGTGCCAGCAGCTCCGGGACAGGGAGTCTTGAAGCTTTCTTT	CASSSGTGSLEAFF
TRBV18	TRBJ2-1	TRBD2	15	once	TGTGCCAGCTCCCCGGGGACTACCCTATACAATGAGCAGTTCTTC	CASSPGTTLYNEQFF
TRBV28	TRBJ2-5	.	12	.	TGTGCCAGCAGTCGTAACGGGGGGACCCAGTACTTC	CASSRNGGTQYF
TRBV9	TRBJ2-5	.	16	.	TGTGCCAGCAGCGCGCACACCTGGGGCGGCCAAGAGACCCAGTACTTC	CASSAHTWGGQETQYF
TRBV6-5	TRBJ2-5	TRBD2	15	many	TGTGCCAGCAGTTGGGCTAGCGGGGGGGGAGAGACCCAGTACTTC	CASSWASGGGETQYF
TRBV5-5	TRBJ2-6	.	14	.	TGTGCCAGCAGCTGGGGCCCTGGGGCCAACGTCCTGACTTTC	CASSWGPGANVLTF
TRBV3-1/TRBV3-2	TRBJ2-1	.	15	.	TGTGCCAGCAGCCTCAAGACAGGAGGTGGCAGTGAGCAGTTCTTC	CASSLKTGGGSEQFF
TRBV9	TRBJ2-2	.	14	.	TGTGCCAGCACCTTCGAGGTGAACACCGGGGAGCTGTTTTTT	CASTFEVNTGELFF
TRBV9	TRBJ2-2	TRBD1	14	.	TGTGCCAGCAGCTCAACAGGGGTAACCGGGGAGCTGTTTTTT	CASSSTGVTGELFF
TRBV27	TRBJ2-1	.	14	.	TGTGCCAGCAGTTTAACAGACAACTACAATGAGCAGTTCTTC	CASSLTDNYNEQFF
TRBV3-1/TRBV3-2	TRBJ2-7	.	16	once	TGTGCCAGCAGCCAAGACTTCTGGGGAGGCGCCTCCGAGCAGTACTTC	CASSQDFWGGASEQYF
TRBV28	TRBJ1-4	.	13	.	TGTGCCAGCTTCGAACGAGTGAATGAAAAACTGTTTTTT	CASFERVNEKLFF
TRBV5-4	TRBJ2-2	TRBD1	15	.	TGTGCCAGCAGCCCACAGGGGGCGAACACCGGGGAGCTGTTTTTT	CASSPQGANTGELFF
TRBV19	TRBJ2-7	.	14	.	TGTGCCAGTAGTATTACGGCAGCGGCCTACGAGCAGTACTTC	CASSITAAAYEQYF
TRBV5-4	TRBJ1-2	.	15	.	TGTGCCAGCAGCTTAGGGACAACTGCTAACTATGGCTACACCTTC	CASSLGTTANYGYTF
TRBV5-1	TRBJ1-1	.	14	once	TGCGCCAGCAGCTTGGCAGGACTCGGCACTGAAGCTTTCTTT	CASSLAGLGTEAFF
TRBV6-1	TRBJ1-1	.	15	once	TGTGCCAGCAGTGAAGGAAGCGCGGGAAGGATTGAAGCTTTCTTT	CASSEGSAGRIEAFF
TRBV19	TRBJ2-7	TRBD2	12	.	TGTGCCACCTCCCCCCGGGGGGGAGAGCAGTACTTC	CATSPRGGEQYF
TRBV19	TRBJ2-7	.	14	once	TGTGCCAGTAGTACAGCCGGGACTTCGACCGAGCAGTACTTC	CASSTAGTSTEQYF
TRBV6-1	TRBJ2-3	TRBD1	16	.	TGTGCCAGCAGTGGAACAGGGGCCCGATTGATGGATACGCAGTATTTT	CASSGTGARLMDTQYF
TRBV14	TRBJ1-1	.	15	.	TGTGCCAGCAGCCAAGAAAGGACACCGAACACTGAAGCTTTCTTT	CASSQERTPNTEAFF
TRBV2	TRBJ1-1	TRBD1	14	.	TGTGCCAGCAGTGAAAGGACAGGGGGCACTGAAGCTTTCTTT	CASSERTGGTEAFF
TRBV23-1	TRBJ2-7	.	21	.	TGCGCCAGCAGTCAATCGTTTAATGGAGGCCGGGGACTTTCGAGTTCTGTCGAGCAGTACTTC	CASSQSFNGGRGLSSSVEQYF
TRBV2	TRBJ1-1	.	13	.	TGTGCCAGCCGAAAACAGGGGAACACTGAAGCTTTCTTT	CASRKQGNTEAFF
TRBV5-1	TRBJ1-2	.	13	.	TGCGCCAGCAGCCTGGGCTCCGGGGGTGGCTACACCTTC	CASSLGSGGGYTF
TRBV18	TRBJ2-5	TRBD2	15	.	TGTGCCAGCTCAAGGGCTAGCGGGAGGCAAGAGACCCAGTACTTC	CASSRASGRQETQYF
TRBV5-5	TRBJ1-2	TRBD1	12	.	TGTGCCAGCAGCACGGACAGGGATGGCTACACCTTC	CASSTDRDGYTF